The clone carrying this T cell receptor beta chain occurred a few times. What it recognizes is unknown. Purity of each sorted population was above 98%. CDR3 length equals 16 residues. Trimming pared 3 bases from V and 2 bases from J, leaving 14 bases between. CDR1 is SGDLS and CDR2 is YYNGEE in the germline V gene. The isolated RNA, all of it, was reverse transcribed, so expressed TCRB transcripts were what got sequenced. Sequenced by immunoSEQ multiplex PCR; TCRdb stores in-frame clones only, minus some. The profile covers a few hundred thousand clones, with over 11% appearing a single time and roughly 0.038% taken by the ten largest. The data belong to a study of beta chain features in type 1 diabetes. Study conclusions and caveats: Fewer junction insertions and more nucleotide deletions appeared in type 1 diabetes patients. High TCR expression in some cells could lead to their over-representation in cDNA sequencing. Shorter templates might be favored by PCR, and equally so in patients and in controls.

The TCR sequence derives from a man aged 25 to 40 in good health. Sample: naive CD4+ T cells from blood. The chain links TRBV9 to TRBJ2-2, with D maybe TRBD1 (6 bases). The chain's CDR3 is CASSATGKVNTGELFF. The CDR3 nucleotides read TGTGCCAGCAGCGCTACAGGGAAAGTAAACACCGGGGAGCTGTTTTTT. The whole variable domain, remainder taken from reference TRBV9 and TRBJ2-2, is DSGVTQTPKHLITATGQRVTLRCSPRSGDLSVYWYQQSLDQGLQFLIQYYNGEERAKGNILERFSAQQFPDLHSELNLSSLELGDSALYFCASSATGKVNTGELFFGEGSRLTVL.